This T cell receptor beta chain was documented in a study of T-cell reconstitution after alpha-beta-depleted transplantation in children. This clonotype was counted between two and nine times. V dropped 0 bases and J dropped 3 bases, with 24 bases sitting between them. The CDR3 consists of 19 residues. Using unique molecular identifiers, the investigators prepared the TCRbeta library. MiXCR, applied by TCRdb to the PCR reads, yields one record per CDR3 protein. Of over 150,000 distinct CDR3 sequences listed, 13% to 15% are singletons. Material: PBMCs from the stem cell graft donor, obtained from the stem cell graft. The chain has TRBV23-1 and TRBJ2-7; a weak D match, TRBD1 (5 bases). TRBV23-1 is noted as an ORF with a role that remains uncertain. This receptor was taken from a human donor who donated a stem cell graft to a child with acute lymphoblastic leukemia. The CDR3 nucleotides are TGCGCCAGCAGTCAATCGGCGGACACCAACCAAGGGTACGTCTACGAGCAGTACTTC. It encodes CASSQSADTNQGYVYEQYF.